This TCR beta chain was retrieved from a study of T cells in Graves' hyperthyroidism and ophthalmopathy. RNA transcripts provided the source from which TCR beta CDR3 regions were amplified. HTBI primers were employed in a first-round RT-PCR of the TCR CDR3. MiXCR, applied by TCRdb to the multiplex PCR reads, yields one record per CDR3 protein. The table has 210,000 or so distinct CDR3 sequences, more than 15% seen once; the top ten hold roughly 53%. This clonotype was detected many times. The CDR3 covers 11 residues. Trimming stripped 8 bases from V and 6 bases from J, with 11 bases between. Germline assignment: CDR1 SGHTA and CDR2 FQGNSA.

Sequences were obtained from blood. The clonotype was recovered from a man aged 50-59 years with Graves' hyperthyroidism. V and J are TRBV7-2 and TRBJ2-7, with unresolved D. The CDR3 DNA reads as TGTGCCAGCGGAGAACGGCGCGAGCAGTACTTC. Translating gives CASGERREQYF.